One sample yielded the 25 T cell receptor beta chains listed below, sequenced in a study of cytomegalovirus exposure and HLA in healthy donors. Both 60 Vbeta primers and 13 Jbeta primers went into the PCR. Only in-frame clones appear in the TCRdb table, and some are missing; sequencing was by immunoSEQ multiplex PCR. The repertoire has 150,000 to 200,000 clones, less than 90% of them found once; the top ten carry around 1.4%. Specimen: PBMCs. The receptors originated from a girl between 5 and 17 years old in good health and CMV-seropositive.

The rearrangement joins TRBV5-8 to TRBJ2-7; 13 bases line up with TRBD2. The junction had 2 bases not matched to a gene; V was cut back by 1 base and J by 4 bases. There are 15 residues in the CDR3. Germline lookup yields CDR1 SGHTS and CDR2 YDEGEE. The DNA for the CDR3 is TGTGCCAGCAGCTTGTGGACTAGCGGGAGATACGAGCAGTACTTC. Its protein product is CASSLWTSGRYEQYF.

The V call is TRBV27, the J call TRBJ2-1, with D perhaps TRBD2 (6 bases). The length of the CDR3 is 16 residues. V shed 6 bases and J shed 0 bases, with 15 bases lying between them. CDR1 is MNHEY, CDR2 SMNVEV, per germline (reference sequence). The CDR3 DNA follows: TGTGCCAGCAGGAGGGACTTTGTGGCCTCCTACAATGAGCAGTTCTTC. The encoded protein is CASRRDFVASYNEQFF.

This clone was counted once. V gene TRBV19 combines with J gene TRBJ1-4; 9 bases align to TRBD1. Germline V CDR1 and CDR2: LNHDA, SQIVND (reference sequence). The CDR3 spans 15 residues. With 6 bases clipped from V and 4 bases from J, the junction kept 6 bases outside the gene matches. The CDR3 region is CASSLTGGDNEKLFF. In DNA, the CDR3 is TGTGCCAGTAGCCTGACAGGGGGGGATAATGAAAAACTGTTTTTT.

The J gene is TRBJ1-2, the V gene TRBV6-4; D possibly corresponds to TRBD1 (6 bases). Germline values: CDR1 MRHNA, CDR2 SNTAGT. The CDR3 runs to 18 residues. V lost 0 bases to trimming and J lost 6 bases, with 23 bases between them. The DNA for the CDR3 is TGTGCCAGCAGTGACTCGCGTTCTGGCGGGGGCTATTGCAATGGCTACACCTTC. Protein sequence: CASSDSRSGGGYCNGYTF.

The chain joins TRBV10-3 to TRBJ2-2, with TRBD2 as a possible D gene (5 bases). Trimming took 6 bases from V and 0 from J, leaving 8 bases between them. The CDR3 has 14 amino acids. Germline V CDR1 and CDR2: ENHRY, SYGVKD. The CDR3 reads CAIRRAANTGELFF. Here the CDR3 DNA reads TGTGCCATCAGAAGAGCGGCGAACACCGGGGAGCTGTTTTTT.

V and J are TRBV4-2 and TRBJ2-1, with 8 bases that match TRBD2. The CDR3 has 20 residues. The V and J ends lost 0 bases and 1 base, in that order; junction bases with no gene match: 14. CDR1 is LGHNA and CDR2 is YNFKEQ in the germline V gene. CDR3: CASSQESPAVAGWSYNEQFF. In DNA form, the CDR3 reads TGTGCCAGCAGCCAAGAATCTCCCGCGGTAGCGGGATGGTCCTACAATGAGCAGTTCTTC.

The chain links TRBV15 to TRBJ2-5, with D possibly TRBD1 on 5 matching bases. CDR1 is LNHNV and CDR2 is YYDKDF in the germline V gene (reference sequence). V dropped 9 bases and J dropped 3 bases, with 14 bases sitting between them. The CDR3 is 13 amino acids. This CDR3 is CATGMGPEETQYF. DNA of the CDR3: TGTGCCACAGGCATGGGGCCGGAAGAGACCCAGTACTTC.

J is TRBJ1-5 and V is TRBV19; 7 positions agree with TRBD1. Germline CDR1 and CDR2: LNHDA and SQIVND (reference sequence). Trimming at V came to 6 bases and at J to 10 bases, leaving 21 bases not matched to a gene. The CDR3 covers 17 residues. This CDR3 reads CASSPNKVDRRQGPQHF. The CDR3 nucleotides are TGTGCCAGTAGCCCTAATAAGGTGGACAGGCGACAGGGTCCCCAGCATTTT.

V is TRBV4-1 and J is TRBJ2-7, with 9 positions matching TRBD2. Germline lookup yields CDR1 MGHRA and CDR2 YSYEKL. Trimming removed 4 bases from V and 3 bases from J; junction bases left unmatched: 7. This CDR3 region has 15 residues. CDR3 region: CASSPLSGGSYEQYF. CDR3 nucleotide sequence: TGCGCCAGCAGCCCCTTAAGCGGGGGGAGCTACGAGCAGTACTTC.

The rearrangement links TRBV4-1 to TRBJ2-7; D ambiguous. Deletions cut 0 bases from V and 2 bases from J, with 11 bases between. This CDR3 spans 15 amino acids. Germline loops: CDR1 MGHRA, CDR2 YSYEKL. This chain's CDR3 is CASSQEVQAAYEQYF. The CDR3 DNA sequence: TGCGCCAGCAGCCAAGAGGTCCAGGCCGCCTACGAGCAGTACTTC.

The chain couples TRBV6-6 to TRBJ1-5; 10 bases line up with TRBD1. V shed 0 bases, J shed 5 bases, and the junction held 4 bases outside the gene matches. CDR1 and CDR2 from the germline V gene are MNHNY and SVGAGI (reference sequence). The CDR3 is 16 residues long. CDR3 sequence reads: CASSYSGTGVDQPQHF. DNA for the CDR3: TGTGCCAGCAGTTACTCGGGGACAGGGGTTGATCAGCCCCAGCATTTT.

Points on this clone: Other DNA sequences within the sample encode an identical CDR3. The chain links TRBV7-9 to TRBJ2-7; D might be TRBD2 (6 bases). CDR1 and CDR2 (germline): SEHNR, FQNEAQ (reference sequence). Between the trimmed V and J ends, which lost 3 bases and 1 base, there was a span of 7 bases. The CDR3 runs to 13 residues. The CDR3 region has the DNA TGTGCCAGCAGCTTTGGGGGGTCCTACGAGCAGTACTTC. It is translated as CASSFGGSYEQYF.

The chain is built from TRBV28 and TRBJ1-5; the D is unclear. The germline gives CDR1 MDHEN, CDR2 SYDVKM. V was trimmed by 3 bases and J by 2 bases, leaving 5 bases between them. The CDR3 runs to 13 residues. The chain's CDR3 is CASSFSRNQPQHF. CDR3 nucleotide sequence: TGTGCCAGCAGTTTTTCTCGCAATCAGCCCCAGCATTTT. Variable domain in full (rest from reference TRBV28 and TRBJ1-5): DVKVTQSSRYLVKRTGEKVFLECVQDMDHENMFWYRQDPGLGLRLIYFSYDVKMKEKGDIPEGYSVSREKKERFSLILESASTNQTSMYLCASSFSRNQPQHFGDGTRLSIL.

The rearrangement joins TRBV6-1 to TRBJ1-6, with TRBD1 as a possible D gene (6 bases). V lost 6 bases and J lost 6, with 9 bases in between. The CDR3 has 13 amino acids. Germline CDR1 MNHNS, CDR2 SASEGT. The CDR3 is CASRDRTNSPLHF. The CDR3 region has the DNA TGTGCCAGCAGGGACAGAACTAATTCACCCCTCCACTTT.

The chain links TRBV5-6 to TRBJ1-1; TRBD1 might be the D (5 bases). The CDR3 runs to 14 residues. CDR1 is SGHDT, CDR2 YYEEEE, per germline. V gave up 1 base and J gave up 4 bases, with 11 bases separating them. CDR3 sequence reads: CASSLLGGFTEAFF. CDR3 sequence (DNA): TGTGCCAGCAGCTTGTTGGGGGGTTTCACTGAAGCTTTCTTT. The full variable domain, with the rest looked up from reference TRBV5-6 and TRBJ1-1, is DAGVTQSPTHLIKTRGQQVTLRCSPKSGHDTVSWYQQALGQGPQFIFQYYEEEERQRGNFPDRFSGHQFPNYSSELNVNALLLGDSALYLCASSLLGGFTEAFFGQGTRLTVV.

The V and J genes are TRBV6-5 and TRBJ1-1; D is undetermined. V was trimmed by 0 bases and J by 2 bases, leaving 13 bases between them. The V gene's germline CDR1 is MNHEY and CDR2 SVGAGI. The CDR3 is 16 amino acids. For the CDR3, the DNA is TGTGCCAGCAGTTACTCGGGCAGCCCCCATAACACTGAAGCTTTCTTT. Amino acid sequence: CASSYSGSPHNTEAFF.

This sequence joins TRBV5-1 and TRBJ2-3; TRBD1 is a possible D gene (5 bases). Germline V CDR1 and CDR2: SGHRS, YFSETQ. This CDR3 contains 15 residues. V was shortened by 3 bases and J by 0 bases, with 11 bases between the two germline ends. The CDR3 region is CASSYRPSSTDTQYF. The CDR3 DNA follows: TGCGCCAGCAGCTACAGGCCTTCTAGCACAGATACGCAGTATTTT.

V is TRBV4-2 and J is TRBJ2-1; 11 bases map to TRBD2. The CDR3 length is 15 residues. Germline V gives CDR1 LGHNA, CDR2 YNFKEQ. V gave up 4 bases and J gave up 9 bases; unmatched junction bases: 8. CDR3 bases: TGTGCCAGCAGCCCCTTAGCGGGAGGGCCGTCTGAGCAGTTCTTC. Its protein is CASSPLAGGPSEQFF.

The chain carries TRBV7-2 and TRBJ1-4, with 7 bases lining up with TRBD1. The CDR3 runs to 16 residues. V trimming: 3 bases; J trimming: 2 bases; junction bases outside the gene matches: 6. Per the germline V gene, CDR1 is SGHTA and CDR2 is FQGNSA. CDR3 in amino acids: CASSFRIQGTNEKLFF. DNA for the CDR3: TGTGCCAGCAGCTTCCGAATACAGGGGACTAATGAAAAACTGTTTTTT.

The V and J genes are TRBV7-6 and TRBJ2-7, with 7 bases lining up with TRBD2. After removal of 7 bases from V and 3 bases from J, the junction contained 12 bases not matched to a gene. CDR3 length equals 15 residues. CDR1 is SGHVS, CDR2 FNYEAQ, per germline. The chain's CDR3 is CASTPEKGGVYEQYF. The CDR3 nucleotides are TGTGCCAGCACCCCCGAAAAGGGAGGGGTCTACGAGCAGTACTTC.

The chain is built from TRBV27 and TRBJ1-2, with 9 bases matching TRBD1. With V trimmed by 6 bases and J by 5 bases, 7 bases remained unmatched. The CDR3 extends over 14 amino acids. Germline V lookup: CDR1 MNHEY, CDR2 SMNVEV (reference sequence). The CDR3 is CASSPSGQGYGYTF. The DNA of the CDR3 is TGTGCCAGCAGCCCCTCAGGACAGGGGTATGGCTACACCTTC.

The chain links TRBV9 to TRBJ2-3; 14 bases line up with TRBD2. Trimming at V came to 2 bases and at J to 3 bases, leaving 17 bases not matched to a gene. This CDR3 spans 21 amino acids. Germline CDR1 reads SGDLS; CDR2 reads YYNGEE. In nucleotides, the CDR3 is TGTGCCAGCAGCGTTACTCCGGGACTAGCGGGAGAGAGAGTGAGGACAGATACGCAGTATTTT. Translating gives CASSVTPGLAGERVRTDTQYF.

The rearrangement links TRBV6-6 to TRBJ2-7; D not certain. Germline CDR1 and CDR2: MNHNY and SVGAGI (reference sequence). Between the trimmed V and J ends, which lost 4 bases and 2 bases, there was a span of 9 bases. This CDR3 has 13 residues. The CDR3 nucleotides are TGTGCCAGCAGTTCGGCAGGTACCTACGAGCAGTACTTC. Protein: CASSSAGTYEQYF.

The J gene is TRBJ2-1, the V gene TRBV2, with TRBD2 as a possible D gene (5 bases). The CDR3 is 14 amino acids. Germline CDR1 is SNHLY and CDR2 is FYNNEI. V lost 9 bases and J 10 bases, leaving 22 bases between the germline ends. The CDR3 bases are TGTGCCAGTACACCCTCTGGGAGAGGGTGGGAGCAGTTCTTC. Its protein is CASTPSGRGWEQFF.

V is TRBV27 and J is TRBJ2-5; D not resolved. The CDR3 extends over 13 amino acids. Germline V gene data show CDR1 as MNHEY and CDR2 as SMNVEV (reference sequence). V was pared by 0 bases and J by 4 bases, with 6 bases between. CDR3 amino acids: CASSLSRGETQYF. CDR3 bases: TGTGCCAGCAGTTTATCCAGAGGAGAGACCCAGTACTTC.